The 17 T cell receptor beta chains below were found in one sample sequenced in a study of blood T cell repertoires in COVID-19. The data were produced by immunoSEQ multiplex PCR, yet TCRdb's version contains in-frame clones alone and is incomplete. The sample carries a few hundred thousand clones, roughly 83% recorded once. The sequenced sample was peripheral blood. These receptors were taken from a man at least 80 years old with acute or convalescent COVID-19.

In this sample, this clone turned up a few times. The CDR3 loop is CASSFGHSGNTIYF. The CDR3 DNA sequence: TGTGCCAGCAGCTTTGGACACTCTGGAAACACCATATATTTT. The chain uses TRBV11-2 and TRBJ1-3, with TRBD1 as a possible D gene (5 bases). CDR3 length equals 14 residues. Per the germline V gene, CDR1 is SGHAT and CDR2 is FQNNGV. The germline V and J ends were trimmed by 3 bases and 0 bases, with 6 bases remaining between them.

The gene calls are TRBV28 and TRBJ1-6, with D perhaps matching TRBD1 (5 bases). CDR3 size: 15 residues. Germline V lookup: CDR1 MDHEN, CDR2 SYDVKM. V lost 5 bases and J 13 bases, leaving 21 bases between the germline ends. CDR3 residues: CASSTRLRGTHPLHF. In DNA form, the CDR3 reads TGTGCCAGCAGTACAAGATTACGGGGGACTCACCCCCTCCACTTT.

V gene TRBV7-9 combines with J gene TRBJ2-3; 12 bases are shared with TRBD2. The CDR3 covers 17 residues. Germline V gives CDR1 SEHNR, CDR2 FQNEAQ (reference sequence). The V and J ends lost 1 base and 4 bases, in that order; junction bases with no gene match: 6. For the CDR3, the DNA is TGTGCCAGCAGCTTAGATCTAGCGGGGGGGCCTTCAGATACGCAGTATTTT. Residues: CASSLDLAGGPSDTQYF.

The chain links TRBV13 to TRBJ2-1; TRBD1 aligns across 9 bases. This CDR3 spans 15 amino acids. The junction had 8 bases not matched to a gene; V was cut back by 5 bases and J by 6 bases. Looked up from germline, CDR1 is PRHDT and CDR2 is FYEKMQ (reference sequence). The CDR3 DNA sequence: TGTGCCAGCAGCCTACTGGGACAGGGTAGCAATGAGCAGTTCTTC. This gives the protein CASSLLGQGSNEQFF.

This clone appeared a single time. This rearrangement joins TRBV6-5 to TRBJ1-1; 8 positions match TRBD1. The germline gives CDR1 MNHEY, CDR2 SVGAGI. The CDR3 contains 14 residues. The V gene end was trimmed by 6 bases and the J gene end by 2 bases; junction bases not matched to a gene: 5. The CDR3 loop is CASSSGQVNTEAFF. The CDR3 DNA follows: TGTGCCAGCAGCTCGGGACAGGTAAACACTGAAGCTTTCTTT.

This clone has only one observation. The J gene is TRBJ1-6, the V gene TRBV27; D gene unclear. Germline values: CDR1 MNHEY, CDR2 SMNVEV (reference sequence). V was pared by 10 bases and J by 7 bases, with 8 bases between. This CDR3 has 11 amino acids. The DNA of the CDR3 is TGTGCCACCGGTAGAAATTCACCCCTCCACTTT. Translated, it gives CATGRNSPLHF.

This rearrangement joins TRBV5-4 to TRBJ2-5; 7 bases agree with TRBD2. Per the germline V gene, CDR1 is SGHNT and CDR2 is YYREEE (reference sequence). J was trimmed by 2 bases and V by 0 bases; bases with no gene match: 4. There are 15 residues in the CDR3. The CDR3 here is CASSLGLAVQETQYF. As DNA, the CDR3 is TGTGCCAGCAGCTTGGGTCTAGCGGTTCAAGAGACCCAGTACTTC.

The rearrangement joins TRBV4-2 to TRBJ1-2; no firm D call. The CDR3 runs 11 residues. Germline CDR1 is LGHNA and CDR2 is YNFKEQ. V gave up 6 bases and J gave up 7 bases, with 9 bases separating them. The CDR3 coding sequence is TGTGCCAGCAGATTCTATGGTGGCTACACCTTC. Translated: CASRFYGGYTF.

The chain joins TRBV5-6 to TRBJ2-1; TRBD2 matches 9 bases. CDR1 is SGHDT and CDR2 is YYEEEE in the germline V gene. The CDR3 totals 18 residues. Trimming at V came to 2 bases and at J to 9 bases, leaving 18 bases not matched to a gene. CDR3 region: CASSFRPSGISTWGEQFF. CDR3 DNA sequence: TGTGCCAGCAGCTTCAGGCCTAGCGGGATATCAACGTGGGGTGAGCAGTTCTTC. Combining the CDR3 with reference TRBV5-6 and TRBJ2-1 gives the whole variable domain DAGVTQSPTHLIKTRGQQVTLRCSPKSGHDTVSWYQQALGQGPQFIFQYYEEEERQRGNFPDRFSGHQFPNYSSELNVNALLLGDSALYLCASSFRPSGISTWGEQFFGPGTRLTVL.

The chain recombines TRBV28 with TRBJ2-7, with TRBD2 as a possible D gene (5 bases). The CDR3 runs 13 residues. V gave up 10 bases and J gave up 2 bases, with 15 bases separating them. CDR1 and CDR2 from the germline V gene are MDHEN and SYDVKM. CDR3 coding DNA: TGTGCCATCGGACCCGGGGATACCTACGAGCAGTACTTC. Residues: CAIGPGDTYEQYF.

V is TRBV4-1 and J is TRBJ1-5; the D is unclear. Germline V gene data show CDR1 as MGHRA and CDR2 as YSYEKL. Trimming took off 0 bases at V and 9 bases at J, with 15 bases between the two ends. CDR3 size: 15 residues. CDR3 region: CASSQEGDGLGPQHF. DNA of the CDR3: TGCGCCAGCAGCCAAGAAGGAGACGGCTTGGGGCCCCAGCATTTT.

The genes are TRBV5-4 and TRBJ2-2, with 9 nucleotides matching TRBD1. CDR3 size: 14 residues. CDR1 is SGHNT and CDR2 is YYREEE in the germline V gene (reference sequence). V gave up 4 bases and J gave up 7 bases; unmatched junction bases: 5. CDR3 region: CASSLQGAFGELFF. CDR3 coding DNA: TGTGCCAGCAGCCTACAGGGGGCGTTCGGGGAGCTGTTTTTT.

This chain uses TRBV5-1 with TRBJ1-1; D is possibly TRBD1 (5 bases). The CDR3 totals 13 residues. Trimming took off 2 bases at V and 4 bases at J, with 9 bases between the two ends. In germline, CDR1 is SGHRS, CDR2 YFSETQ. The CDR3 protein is CASSFDQGTEAFF. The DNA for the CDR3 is TGCGCCAGCAGCTTCGACCAGGGCACTGAAGCTTTCTTT.

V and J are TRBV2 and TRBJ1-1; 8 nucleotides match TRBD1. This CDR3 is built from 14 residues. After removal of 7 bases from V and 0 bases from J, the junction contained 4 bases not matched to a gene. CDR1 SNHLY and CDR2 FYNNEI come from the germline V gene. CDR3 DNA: TGTGCCAGCATCATGGACAGGGTGAACACTGAAGCTTTCTTT. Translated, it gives CASIMDRVNTEAFF.

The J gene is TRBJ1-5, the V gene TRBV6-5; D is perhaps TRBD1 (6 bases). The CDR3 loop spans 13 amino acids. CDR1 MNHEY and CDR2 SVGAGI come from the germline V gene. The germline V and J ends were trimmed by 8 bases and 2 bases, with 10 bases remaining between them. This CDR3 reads CASQGQGNQPQHF. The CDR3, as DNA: TGTGCCAGCCAGGGGCAGGGCAATCAGCCCCAGCATTTT.

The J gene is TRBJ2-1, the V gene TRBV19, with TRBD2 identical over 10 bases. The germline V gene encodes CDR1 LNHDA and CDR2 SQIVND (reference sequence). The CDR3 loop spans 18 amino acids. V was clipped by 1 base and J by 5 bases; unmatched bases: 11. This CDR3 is CASSIAPVLAGSHNEQFF. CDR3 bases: TGTGCCAGTAGTATAGCCCCCGTACTAGCGGGAAGTCACAATGAGCAGTTCTTC.

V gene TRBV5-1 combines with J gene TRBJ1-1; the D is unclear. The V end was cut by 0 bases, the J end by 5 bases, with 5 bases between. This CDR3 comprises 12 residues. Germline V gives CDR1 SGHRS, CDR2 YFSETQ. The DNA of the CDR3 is TGCGCCAGCAGCTTGGACGGGACTGAAGCTTTCTTT. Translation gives CASSLDGTEAFF. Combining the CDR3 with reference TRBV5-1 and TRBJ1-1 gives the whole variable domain KAGVTQTPRYLIKTRGQQVTLSCSPISGHRSVSWYQQTPGQGLQFLFEYFSETQRNKGNFPGRFSGRQFSNSRSEMNVSTLELGDSALYLCASSLDGTEAFFGQGTRLTVV.